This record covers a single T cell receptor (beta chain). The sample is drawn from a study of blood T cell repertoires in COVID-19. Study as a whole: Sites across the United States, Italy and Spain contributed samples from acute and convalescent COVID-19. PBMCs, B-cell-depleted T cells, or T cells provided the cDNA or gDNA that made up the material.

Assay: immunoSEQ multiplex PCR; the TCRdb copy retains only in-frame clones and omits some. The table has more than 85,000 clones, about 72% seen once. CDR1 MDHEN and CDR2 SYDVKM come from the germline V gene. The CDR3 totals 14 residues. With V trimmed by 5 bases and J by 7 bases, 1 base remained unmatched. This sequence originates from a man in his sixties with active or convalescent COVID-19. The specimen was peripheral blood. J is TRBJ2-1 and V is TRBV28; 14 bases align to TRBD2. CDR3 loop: CASSGTSGSNEQFF. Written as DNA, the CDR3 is TGTGCCAGCAGTGGGACTAGCGGGAGTAATGAGCAGTTCTTC. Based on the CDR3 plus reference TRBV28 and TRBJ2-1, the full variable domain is DVKVTQSSRYLVKRTGEKVFLECVQDMDHENMFWYRQDPGLGLRLIYFSYDVKMKEKGDIPEGYSVSREKKERFSLILESASTNQTSMYLCASSGTSGSNEQFFGPGTRLTVL.